Listed below are T cell receptor beta chains from one sample, sequenced in a study of blood T cell repertoires in COVID-19. Data came from immunoSEQ multiplex PCR; TCRdb stores just in-frame clones and leaves some out. This sample has 250,000 to 400,000 clones, with around 87% found just once. Sequencing used PBMCs or T cells enriched from blood (not recorded which). All receptors come from a woman aged 30 to 39 who had recovered from COVID-19. Both conserved end residues are part of each CDR3. D genes are given only for firm matches. Size is stated for part of the rows, as once, few or many counts, or as a class when the clone is expanded.

size,D,V,J,DNA,CDR3
-,TRBD1,TRBV30,TRBJ2-7,TGTGCCTGGAGTTGGACAGGGGGAGATATGTACTTC,CAWSWTGGDMYF
once,TRBD2,TRBV5-6,TRBJ2-2,TGTGCCAGCAGCTCAGCGGGGGGCGGGACCGGGGAGCTGTTTTTT,CASSSAGGGTGELFF
-,TRBD2,TRBV11-3,TRBJ2-3,TGTGCCAGCAGCTTAGGAGGACTAGCGGGGGGGCCGGATACGCAGTATTTT,CASSLGGLAGGPDTQYF
-,TRBD2,TRBV19,TRBJ2-3,TGTGCCAGTAGTATAGATAGCGGGGGGACAGATACGCAGTATTTT,CASSIDSGGTDTQYF
-,-,TRBV7-9,TRBJ1-1,TGTGCCAGCAGCTACGGTAACACTGAAGCTTTCTTT,CASSYGNTEAFF
once,TRBD1,TRBV6-5,TRBJ1-2,TGTGCCAGCAGAACGACAGGGGCCTATGGCTACACCTTC,CASRTTGAYGYTF
-,-,TRBV14,TRBJ2-2,TGTGCCAGCAGCCAACACGCGGGTATGAACACCGGGGAGCTGTTTTTT,CASSQHAGMNTGELFF
-,-,TRBV12-3/TRBV12-4,TRBJ2-5,TGTGCCAGCAGTTCCCTAGAAGAGACCCAGTACTTC,CASSSLEETQYF
-,-,TRBV10-3,TRBJ2-1,TGTGCCATCAGTGATAGCTCCTACAATGAGCAGTTCTTC,CAISDSSYNEQFF
few,TRBD1,TRBV11-3,TRBJ1-1,TGTGCCAGCAGCGCGGGACAGCCTAACACTGAAGCTTTCTTT,CASSAGQPNTEAFF
-,TRBD2,TRBV5-1,TRBJ2-1,TGCGCCACCAGCCGGGGGGACGACAATGAGCAGTTCTTC,CATSRGDDNEQFF
once,TRBD2,TRBV29-1,TRBJ2-2,TGCAGCGTGAGGACTAGCGGGGACACCGGGGAGCTGTTTTTT,CSVRTSGDTGELFF
-,TRBD1,TRBV7-6,TRBJ2-2,TGTGCCAGCAGCTTAGAGCGGACAGGGGGCGGCGGGGAGCTGTTTTTT,CASSLERTGGGGELFF
once,-,TRBV19,TRBJ1-1,TGTGCCACCACGGGATGGGTGGAGGCTGAAGCTTTCTTT,CATTGWVEAEAFF
once,-,TRBV2,TRBJ2-7,TGTGCCAGCAGTTTTACAGGGACCAGCTCCTACGAGCAGTACTTC,CASSFTGTSSYEQYF
-,-,TRBV7-9,TRBJ2-1,TGTGCCAGCGGATTATTAGACTGGTATGCGGACAATGAGCAGTTCTTC,CASGLLDWYADNEQFF
few,-,TRBV3-1/TRBV3-2,TRBJ1-2,TGTGCCAGCAGCCAAGAATCGTGGGCAAACTATGGCTACACCTTC,CASSQESWANYGYTF
once,TRBD2,TRBV7-2,TRBJ2-3,TGTGCCAGCAGTTCACTAGCGGGGAGCACAGATACGCAGTATTTT,CASSSLAGSTDTQYF
-,-,TRBV4-1,TRBJ1-2,TGCGCCAGCAGCCAAGAGCTAGCTAACTATGGCTACACCTTC,CASSQELANYGYTF
-,-,TRBV6-5,TRBJ1-1,TGTGCCAGTGGGGCCAGCCGTTACGAAGCTTTCTTT,CASGASRYEAFF
-,-,TRBV19,TRBJ1-1,TGTGCCAGTAGTTCTACCGGGGGAAATGAAGCTTTCTTT,CASSSTGGNEAFF
-,TRBD1,TRBV6-5,TRBJ1-1,TGTGCCAGCAGTAACTGGGACAGGGGAGACACTGAAGCTTTCTTT,CASSNWDRGDTEAFF
-,-,TRBV18,TRBJ2-1,TGTGCCAGCTCACGACAGGACAATGAGCAGTTCTTC,CASSRQDNEQFF
-,-,TRBV7-9,TRBJ1-5,TGTGCCAGCAGCTCGGCATCAGGGGACCAGCCCCAGCATTTT,CASSSASGDQPQHF
-,-,TRBV4-2,TRBJ1-6,TGTGCCAGCAGCCAAGATCAGGGGCTTAATTCACCCCTCCACTTT,CASSQDQGLNSPLHF
once,-,TRBV28,TRBJ2-7,TGTGCCAGCAGCGCACCTGGAGTTGTACCCGAGCAGTACTTC,CASSAPGVVPEQYF
-,TRBD2,TRBV7-6,TRBJ2-5,TGTGCCAGCAGCTCCAGAAGGACGTCTAGCGGGGACCAAGAGACCCAGTACTTC,CASSSRRTSSGDQETQYF
once,-,TRBV7-2,TRBJ1-2,TGTGCCAGCCGCGGACACACTGACTATGGCTACACCTTC,CASRGHTDYGYTF
-,-,TRBV5-4,TRBJ2-5,TGTGCCAGCAGCTTAGACAGGTCGCCCCAGTACTTC,CASSLDRSPQYF
-,-,TRBV4-3,TRBJ1-2,TGCGCCAGCAGCCAAGATTCGGACAGAAATGGCTACACCTTC,CASSQDSDRNGYTF
-,TRBD1,TRBV19,TRBJ1-1,TGTGCCAGCGGACAGGGACCGTACACTGAAGCTTTCTTT,CASGQGPYTEAFF
-,-,TRBV28,TRBJ2-5,TGTGCCAGCAGTTCCGGTCGGCCACCGAGGCAAGAGACCCAGTACTTC,CASSSGRPPRQETQYF